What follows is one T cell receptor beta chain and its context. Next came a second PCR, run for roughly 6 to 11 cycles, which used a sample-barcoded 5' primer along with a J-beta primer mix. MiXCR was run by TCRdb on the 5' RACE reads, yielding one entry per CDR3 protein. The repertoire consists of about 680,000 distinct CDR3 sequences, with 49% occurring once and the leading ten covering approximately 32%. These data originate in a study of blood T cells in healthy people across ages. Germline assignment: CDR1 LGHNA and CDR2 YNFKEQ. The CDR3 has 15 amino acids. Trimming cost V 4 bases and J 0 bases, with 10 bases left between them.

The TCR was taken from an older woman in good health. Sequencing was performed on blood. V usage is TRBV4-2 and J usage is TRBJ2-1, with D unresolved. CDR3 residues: CASSPSMGSYNEQFF. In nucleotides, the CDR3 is TGTGCCAGCAGCCCCTCGATGGGCTCCTACAATGAGCAGTTCTTC.